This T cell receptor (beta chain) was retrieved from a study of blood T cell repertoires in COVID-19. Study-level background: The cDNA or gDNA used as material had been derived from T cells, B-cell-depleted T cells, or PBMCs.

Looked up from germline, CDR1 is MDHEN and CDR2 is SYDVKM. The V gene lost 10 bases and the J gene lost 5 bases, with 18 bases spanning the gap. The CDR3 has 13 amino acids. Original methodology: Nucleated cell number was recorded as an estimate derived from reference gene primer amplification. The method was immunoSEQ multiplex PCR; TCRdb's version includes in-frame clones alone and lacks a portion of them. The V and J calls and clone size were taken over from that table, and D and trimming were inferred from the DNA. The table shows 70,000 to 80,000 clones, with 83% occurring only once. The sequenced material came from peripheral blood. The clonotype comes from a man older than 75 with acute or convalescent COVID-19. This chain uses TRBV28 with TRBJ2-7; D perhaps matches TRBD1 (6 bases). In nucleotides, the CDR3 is TGTGCCACAACTCGGGCAGGGGTAAACGAGCAGTACTTC. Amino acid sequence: CATTRAGVNEQYF.